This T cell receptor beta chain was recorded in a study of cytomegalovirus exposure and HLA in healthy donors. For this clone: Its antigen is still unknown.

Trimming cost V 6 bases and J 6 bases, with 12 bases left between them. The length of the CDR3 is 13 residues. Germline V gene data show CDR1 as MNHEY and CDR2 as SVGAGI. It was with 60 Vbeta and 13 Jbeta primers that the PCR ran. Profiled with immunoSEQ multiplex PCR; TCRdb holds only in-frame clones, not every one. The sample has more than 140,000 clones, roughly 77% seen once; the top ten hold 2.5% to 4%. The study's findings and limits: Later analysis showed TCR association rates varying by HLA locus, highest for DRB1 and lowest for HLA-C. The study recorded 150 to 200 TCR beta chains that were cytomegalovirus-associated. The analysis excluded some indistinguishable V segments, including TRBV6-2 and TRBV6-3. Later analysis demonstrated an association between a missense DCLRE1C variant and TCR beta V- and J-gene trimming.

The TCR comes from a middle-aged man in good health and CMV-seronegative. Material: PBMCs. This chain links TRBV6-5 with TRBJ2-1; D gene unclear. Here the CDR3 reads CASRTARPNEQFF. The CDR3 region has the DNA TGTGCCAGCAGGACCGCTAGACCCAATGAGCAGTTCTTC.